A selection of T cell receptor beta chains follows, all from one sample in a study of PD-L1 blockade in urothelial cancer. Generated by immunoSEQ multiplex PCR, the TCRdb table keeps only in-frame clones and is missing some. The data show under 30,000 clones, 79% seen once. This specimen consisted of PBMCs, obtained around atezolizumab (anti-PD-L1) treatment. The source of these receptors is a man between 65 and 85 years old with urothelial cancer. Each CDR3 is given without its conserved first and last residue.

>TRBV4-1
ASSQQDTGGYGYT
>TRBV13
ASSLVLAEETQY
>TRBV5-4
ASSLVGLAGTTGELF
>TRBV7-9
ASSLLGGTGSQAF
>TRBV28
ASSRPLGGAKNIQY
>TRBV7-2
ASSHGLPSTDTQY
>TRBV11-3
ASRPGGKDEQF
>TRBV5-1
ASSLAGGDRGYNEQF
>TRBV5-1
ASSPTSGLPSGETQY
>TRBV25-1
ASSESQGIGKSYEQY
>TRBV11-2
ASSLAGRGETQY
>TRBV7-6
ASSLAPDSRTGGSVTEAF
>TRBV4-1
ASSRTGGEGNQPQH
>TRBV6-5
ASSPRTAYEQY
>TRBV5-4
ASSPGQDQETQY
>TRBV7-3
ASSLQGDSTDTQY
>TRBV28
ASSLTRDNYGYT
>TRBV19
ASSIRQQSTDTQY
>TRBV2
ASETGNTDTQY
>TRBV5-1
ASRLGTAQETQY
>TRBV5-1
ASSSPGLVDEQF
>TRBV5-1
ASSATGTRGGPSSYEQY
>TRBV19
ASWRGSGANVLT
>TRBV7-3
ASSLNRGRARDEQF
>TRBV7-9
ASSPAEGANLRLGEAF
>TRBV2
ASSPTVMRKQF
>TRBV11-1
ASSRDRVNEKLF
>TRBV29-1
SVGWTGGAGTQY
>TRBV19
ASNRVAGTTEAF
>TRBV5-1
ASSLHPTGAQSTDTQY
>TRBV16
ASSQRGGSNEKLF
>TRBV28
ASSLVTSGRVRGHTQY
>TRBV4-2
ASSQEGAGLAGIDTQY
>TRBV18
ASSPQGNEQY
>TRBV9
ASSVERAGVRNEQF
>TRBV10-2
ASLAGGPIETQY
>TRBV5-1
ASKLLDLPGTEAF
>TRBV30
AWRGGRRNTEAF
>TRBV5-8
ASSLTSGTSAKNIQY
>TRBV5-4
ASSFGAADTGELF
>TRBV6-5
ASSSRGTPLH